The source of this T cell receptor beta chain is a study of OX40 agonist ivuxolimab in advanced cancers. Assay used: immunoSEQ multiplex PCR; TCRdb lists only in-frame clones, some missing. The sample gives around 40,000 clones, about four fifths of which show up once; roughly 2.1% is in the top ten. The study, taken as a whole, reports: Several nonresponders also turned out to have low normalized T-cell clonal expansion.

As for this clone: Its cognate antigen is unknown.

The V end was cut by 5 bases, the J end by 2 bases, with 14 bases between. This CDR3 is built from 15 residues. Looked up from germline, CDR1 is WSHSY and CDR2 is SAAADI. Material: CD4+ or CD8+ T cells sorted from blood, obtained in a trial of the OX40 agonist ivuxolimab. The sequence was obtained from an adult with an advanced solid tumor such as melanoma, head and neck, liver or kidney cancer. The V and J genes are TRBV10-2 and TRBJ2-3; TRBD1 or TRBD2 may be the D gene (5 bases each). The CDR3 protein is CASSRAGSYTDTQYF. The CDR3 DNA follows: TGCGCCAGCAGTAGGGCAGGGAGTTACACAGATACGCAGTATTTT.